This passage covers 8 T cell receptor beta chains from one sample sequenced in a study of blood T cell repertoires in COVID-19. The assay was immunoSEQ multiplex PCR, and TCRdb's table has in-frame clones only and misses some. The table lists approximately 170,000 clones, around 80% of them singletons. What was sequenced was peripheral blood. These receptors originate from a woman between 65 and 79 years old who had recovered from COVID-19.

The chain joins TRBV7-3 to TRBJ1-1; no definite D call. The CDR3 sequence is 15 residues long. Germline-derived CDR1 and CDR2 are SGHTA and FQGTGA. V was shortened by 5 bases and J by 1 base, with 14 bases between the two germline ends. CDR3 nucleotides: TGTGCCAGCAGCCCCCTACAAACTAAGAACACTGAAGCTTTCTTT. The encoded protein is CASSPLQTKNTEAFF.

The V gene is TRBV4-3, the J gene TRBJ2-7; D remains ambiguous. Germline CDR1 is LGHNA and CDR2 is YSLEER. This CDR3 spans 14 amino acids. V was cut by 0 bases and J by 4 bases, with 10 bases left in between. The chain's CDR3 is CASSQDPSRYEQYF. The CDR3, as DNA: TGCGCCAGCAGCCAAGATCCCTCCAGGTACGAGCAGTACTTC.

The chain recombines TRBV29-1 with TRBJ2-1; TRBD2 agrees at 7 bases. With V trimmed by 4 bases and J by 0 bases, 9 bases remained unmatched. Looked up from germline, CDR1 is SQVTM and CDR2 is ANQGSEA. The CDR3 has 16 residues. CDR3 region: CSVGVGGTSSYNEQFF. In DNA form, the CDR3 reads TGCAGCGTTGGGGTGGGAGGGACGAGCTCCTACAATGAGCAGTTCTTC.

The CDR3: CAITATGAGNTIYF. In DNA, the CDR3 is TGTGCCATCACCGCCACCGGGGCTGGAAACACCATATATTTT. The chain recombines TRBV10-3 with TRBJ1-3; unclear D gene. V shed 7 bases and J shed 2 bases, with 12 bases lying between them. The V gene's germline CDR1 is ENHRY and CDR2 SYGVKD. The CDR3 runs to 14 residues.

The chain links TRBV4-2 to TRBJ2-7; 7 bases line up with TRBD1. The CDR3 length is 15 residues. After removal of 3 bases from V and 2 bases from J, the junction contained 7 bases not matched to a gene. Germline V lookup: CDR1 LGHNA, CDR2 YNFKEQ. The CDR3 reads CASSHERTGPYEQYF. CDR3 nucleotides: TGTGCCAGCAGCCACGAAAGGACAGGCCCCTACGAGCAGTACTTC.

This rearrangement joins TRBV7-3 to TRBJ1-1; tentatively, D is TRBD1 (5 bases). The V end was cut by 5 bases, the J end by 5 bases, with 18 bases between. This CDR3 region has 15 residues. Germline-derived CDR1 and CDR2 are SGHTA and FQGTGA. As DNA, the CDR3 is TGTGCCAGCAGCCCCCGGGGGGGAGTAGGGACTGAAGCTTTCTTT. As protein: CASSPRGGVGTEAFF.

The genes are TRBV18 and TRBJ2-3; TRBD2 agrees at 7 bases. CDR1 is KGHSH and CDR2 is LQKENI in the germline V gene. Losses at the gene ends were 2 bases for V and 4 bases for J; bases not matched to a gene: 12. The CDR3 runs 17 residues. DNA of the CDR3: TGTGCCAGCTCACCATCCTACGACGCTAGCGGCGCAGATACGCAGTATTTT. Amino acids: CASSPSYDASGADTQYF.

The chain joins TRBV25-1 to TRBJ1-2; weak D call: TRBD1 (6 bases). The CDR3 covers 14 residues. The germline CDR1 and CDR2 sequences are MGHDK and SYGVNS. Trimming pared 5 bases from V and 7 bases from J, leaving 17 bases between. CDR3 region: CASSPHRDPPGYTF. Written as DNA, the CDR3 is TGTGCCAGCAGTCCTCACAGGGACCCCCCTGGCTACACCTTC.